These 10 T cell receptor beta chains originate from one sample sequenced in a study of T cell changes during pregnancy in multiple sclerosis. Method: immunoSEQ multiplex PCR; TCRdb's copy keeps in-frame clones and lacks some. The sample has approximately 100,000 clones; about 89% are singletons. The sequencing here drew on peripheral blood, taken before pregnancy. Receptors originate from a female donor with multiple sclerosis, enrolled in a pregnancy study.

This clone was recorded only once. The chain has TRBV7-8 and TRBJ2-2, with a weak D call TRBD2 (5 bases). Trimming left V 2 bases short and J 4 bases short, with 11 bases between. The CDR3 spans 15 residues. Germline V gene data show CDR1 as SGHVS and CDR2 as FQNEAQ. The CDR3, as DNA: TGTGCCAGCAGCTTATCGACCGAGGGCACCGGGGAGCTGTTTTTT. Its protein is CASSLSTEGTGELFF.

The gene calls are TRBV28 and TRBJ1-4, with D uncertain. The CDR3 totals 12 residues. V was pared by 2 bases and J by 10 bases, with 8 bases between. Germline assignment: CDR1 MDHEN and CDR2 SYDVKM. The CDR3 loop is CASSLPLGKLFF. The DNA of the CDR3 is TGTGCCAGCAGTTTACCTCTCGGAAAACTGTTTTTT.

The chain combines TRBV2 with TRBJ1-1, with no clear D. The V gene's germline CDR1 is SNHLY and CDR2 FYNNEI. Trimming shortened V by 6 bases and J by 4 bases, and 9 bases separated the two germline ends. The CDR3 totals 12 residues. CDR3: CASSVRFTEAFF. Here the CDR3 DNA reads TGTGCCAGCAGCGTCAGGTTCACTGAAGCTTTCTTT. The entire variable domain, with the rest obtained from reference TRBV2 and TRBJ1-1, is as follows: EPEVTQTPSHQVTQMGQEVILRCVPISNHLYFYWYRQILGQKVEFLVSFYNNEISEKSEIFDDQFSVERPDGSNFTLKIRSTKLEDSAMYFCASSVRFTEAFFGQGTRLTVV.

This sequence joins TRBV28 and TRBJ1-4; no clear D gene. The CDR3 totals 13 residues. V was shortened by 3 bases and J by 9 bases, with 11 bases between the two germline ends. Germline values: CDR1 MDHEN, CDR2 SYDVKM. CDR3 DNA sequence: TGTGCCAGCAGTTTCCAGAATCCCAAAAAACTGTTTTTT. Translating it yields CASSFQNPKKLFF.

This rearrangement joins TRBV7-2 to TRBJ2-3, with TRBD2 identical over 8 bases. The CDR3 runs 16 residues. Trimming removed 5 bases from V and 6 bases from J; junction bases left unmatched: 13. The V gene's germline CDR1 is SGHTA and CDR2 FQGNSA. The CDR3 sequence: CASSPQPGLGPDTQYF. In DNA form, the CDR3 reads TGTGCCAGCAGCCCTCAGCCGGGACTAGGTCCTGATACGCAGTATTTT. Full variable domain (remainder filled in from reference TRBV7-2 and TRBJ2-3): GAGVSQSPSNKVTEKGKDVELRCDPISGHTALYWYRQSLGQGLEFLIYFQGNSAPDKSGLPSDRFSAERTGGSVSTLTIQRTQQEDSAVYLCASSPQPGLGPDTQYFGPGTRLTVL.

CDR3 loop: CAIRQGGYGYTF. CDR3 DNA sequence: TGTGCCATCAGGCAGGGGGGCTATGGCTACACCTTC. J is TRBJ1-2 and V is TRBV10-3; 7 nucleotides match TRBD1. With V trimmed by 6 bases and J by 4 bases, 2 bases remained unmatched. The CDR3 runs 12 residues. Germline CDR1 ENHRY, CDR2 SYGVKD.

CDR3 region: CASSVQGSPGTQYF. DNA of the CDR3: TGTGCCAGCAGCGTACAAGGCAGCCCAGGGACCCAGTACTTC. J is TRBJ2-5 and V is TRBV9, with unresolved D. The CDR3 totals 14 residues. V lost 1 base, J lost 7 bases, and 14 bases lay in between. Germline CDR1 is SGDLS and CDR2 is YYNGEE. The full variable domain, its missing parts supplied by reference TRBV9 and TRBJ2-5, is DSGVTQTPKHLITATGQRVTLRCSPRSGDLSVYWYQQSLDQGLQFLIQYYNGEERAKGNILERFSAQQFPDLHSELNLSSLELGDSALYFCASSVQGSPGTQYFGPGTRLLVL.

The V and J genes are TRBV5-1 and TRBJ2-5; D is uncertain. CDR1 and CDR2 from the germline V gene are SGHRS and YFSETQ. V was clipped by 0 bases and J by 0 bases, with 9 bases between them. The CDR3 is 15 amino acids. The CDR3 region is CASSLGRLYQETQYF. The CDR3 DNA is TGCGCCAGCAGCTTGGGCCGCCTATACCAAGAGACCCAGTACTTC.

The chain joins TRBV5-1 to TRBJ2-3; D call uncertain. Germline values: CDR1 SGHRS, CDR2 YFSETQ. The CDR3 is 13 residues long. Trimming took 3 bases from V and 5 from J, leaving 10 bases between them. CDR3 sequence (DNA): TGCGCCAGCAGCTGGGCCCCATTAGATACGCAGTATTTT. It specifies CASSWAPLDTQYF.

J is TRBJ2-2 and V is TRBV9, with D possibly matching TRBD2 (6 bases). The V and J ends lost 0 bases and 9 bases respectively, with 18 bases between them. This CDR3 region has 16 residues. Germline assignment: CDR1 SGDLS and CDR2 YYNGEE. As DNA, the CDR3 is TGTGCCAGCAGCGTAGTTGGTACTAGCTTCGACAGGGAGCTGTTTTTT. Translation gives CASSVVGTSFDRELFF.